This T cell receptor (beta chain) was identified during a study of blood T cell repertoires in COVID-19. Study-wide background: Samples taken during acute and convalescent COVID-19 were collected in the United States, Italy and Spain. The cDNA or gDNA used as material had been derived from T cells, B-cell-depleted T cells, or PBMCs.

In the source study's methods: Amplification with reference gene primers provided the estimates of nucleated cell counts. The method was immunoSEQ multiplex PCR; TCRdb's version includes in-frame clones alone and lacks a portion of them. The V and J calls and clone size were taken over from that table, and D and trimming were inferred from the DNA. The top ten clones hold approximately 4.7% of a sample with some 43,000 clones, more than 75% of them seen once. The clonotype comes from a human donor in a cohort sampled during active COVID-19. The sequencing sample was made of peripheral blood.

CDR3 sequence (DNA): TGTGCCAGCAGCTTGTCACAGGGTTTATATAATTCACCCCTCCACTTT. Protein product: CASSLSQGLYNSPLHF. The chain carries TRBV5-6 and TRBJ1-6; tentatively, D is TRBD1 (6 bases). The germline V gene encodes CDR1 SGHDT and CDR2 YYEEEE. Trimming removed 1 base from V and 4 bases from J, with 12 bases in between. This CDR3 is built from 16 residues.